This T cell receptor beta chain was retrieved from a study of identical twins. TCRdb independently ran MiXCR on the 5' RACE reads; one entry per CDR3 protein. The profile shows over 600,000 distinct CDR3 sequences, 21% of them singletons. The germline CDR1 and CDR2 sequences are SGDLS and YYNGEE. This CDR3 is 15 amino acids long. The V and J ends lost 1 base and 3 bases respectively, with 13 bases between them. The same specimen was also included in a second study, on T cells expressing NK-cell markers. That publication notes: HCMV serostatus: seven of eight sequenced donors positive, one negative. Sorting was restricted to alpha-beta TCR T cells by an anti-gamma-delta TCR antibody in several experiments. Also leading the CD3+CD56-NKG2C+ fraction in a handful of donors were these clonotypes.

This chain links TRBV9 with TRBJ1-1; D not resolved. The sequencing sample was made of PBMCs. The clonotype was recovered from a woman younger than 35 in good health. CDR3 coding DNA: TGTGCCAGCAGCGTACTGCCCGGGGTCGACACTGAAGCTTTCTTT. Its translation is CASSVLPGVDTEAFF.